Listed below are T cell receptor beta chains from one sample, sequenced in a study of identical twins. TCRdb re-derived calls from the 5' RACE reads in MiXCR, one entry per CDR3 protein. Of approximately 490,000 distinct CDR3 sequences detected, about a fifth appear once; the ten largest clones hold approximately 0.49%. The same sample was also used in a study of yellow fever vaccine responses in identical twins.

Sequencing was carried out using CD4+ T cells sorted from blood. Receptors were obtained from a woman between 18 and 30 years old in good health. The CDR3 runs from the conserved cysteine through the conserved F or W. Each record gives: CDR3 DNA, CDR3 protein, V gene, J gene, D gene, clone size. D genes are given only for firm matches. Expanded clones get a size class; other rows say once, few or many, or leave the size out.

TGCAGCGTCCATGGGGGACCTCAGACGGCCAAAAACATTCAGTACTTC	CSVHGGPQTAKNIQYF	TRBV29-1	TRBJ2-4	-	few
TGCGCCAGCAGCCTACTAGCAGGGGATACGCAGGATTTT	CASSLLAGDTQDF	TRBV5-1	TRBJ2-3	-	-
TGCGCCAGCAGAGCAGGTGGACTAGCGGGCACAGATACGCAGTATTTT	CASRAGGLAGTDTQYF	TRBV10-2	TRBJ2-3	TRBD2	-
TGTGCCAGCGGGACACCGAACACCGGGGAGCTGTTTTTT	CASGTPNTGELFF	TRBV6-6	TRBJ2-2	-	-
TGTGCCAGCAGTTTAGATGGCACCTATGGGGCTTTCTTT	CASSLDGTYGAFF	TRBV27	TRBJ1-1	-	-
TGTGCCAGTGAGAGGGAGGGGGGAAAAGGAGATACGCAGTATTTT	CASEREGGKGDTQYF	TRBV2	TRBJ2-3	-	few
TGTGCCACCAGTGAGAGCACTAGCGGCCACTCCTACGAGCAGTACTTC	CATSESTSGHSYEQYF	TRBV24-1	TRBJ2-7	TRBD2	few
TGTGCCACCAGTCTACTCAATGAGCAGTTCTTC	CATSLLNEQFF	TRBV24-1	TRBJ2-1	-	-
TGTGCCAGCAGCCAACCAGCGGGGGCCCCCAATGAGCAGTTCTTC	CASSQPAGAPNEQFF	TRBV3-1	TRBJ2-1	TRBD2	few
TGTGCCAGCAGCCCCCCTTTTGGACTAGCGGGGACAGGAGATACGCAGTATTTT	CASSPPFGLAGTGDTQYF	TRBV11-2	TRBJ2-3	TRBD2	few
TGTGCCAGCAGCCAAGATGCCCAGATGAACACTGAAGCTTTCTTT	CASSQDAQMNTEAFF	TRBV4-2	TRBJ1-1	-	few
TGCAGCGTTGAAGAGGGAGGGTTGGGCTATGGCTACACCTTC	CSVEEGGLGYGYTF	TRBV29-1	TRBJ1-2	-	few
TGTGCCATCAAACCGGGACAGGGTAGAGATGAGCAGTTCTTC	CAIKPGQGRDEQFF	TRBV10-3	TRBJ2-1	TRBD1	few
TGTGCCAGCAGCTTAGATGGGGGCCGCGCGGGAGGCTACACCTTC	CASSLDGGRAGGYTF	TRBV7-2	TRBJ1-2	-	few
TGTGCCAGCGGACGACAGGGTCTAGAGACCCAGTACTTC	CASGRQGLETQYF	TRBV6-6	TRBJ2-5	TRBD1	few
TGTGCCAGCAGCGGCGGGGAGTGGAGCAATCAGCCCCAGCATTTT	CASSGGEWSNQPQHF	TRBV5-8	TRBJ1-5	-	-
TGTGCCAGTAGTATAGTGTCAGGAGGCCCAATCAATGAGCAGTTCTTC	CASSIVSGGPINEQFF	TRBV19	TRBJ2-1	-	-
TGTGCCAGCAGCCTGCTACCGGGACCCACAGATACGCAGTATTTT	CASSLLPGPTDTQYF	TRBV5-6	TRBJ2-3	-	-
TGTGCCAGCAGTTTAAGGGGGACGGTGTACAATGAGCAGTTCTTC	CASSLRGTVYNEQFF	TRBV12-3/TRBV12-4	TRBJ2-1	-	many
TGTGCCAGCATTTCTGACAGTCTCAACGCCGGCTACACCTTC	CASISDSLNAGYTF	TRBV2	TRBJ1-2	-	few
TGTGCCAGCACCTCACGGGGGGGGGCGGGACAAGAGACCCAGTACTTC	CASTSRGGAGQETQYF	TRBV6-1	TRBJ2-5	TRBD2	few
TGTGCCAGCAGCCAAACCGGGAGGACGAACACCGGGGAGCTGTTTTTT	CASSQTGRTNTGELFF	TRBV2	TRBJ2-2	TRBD2	-
TGCGCCAGCAGCTTGGTGGCAGGGTATGAGAATGAGCAGTTCTTC	CASSLVAGYENEQFF	TRBV5-1	TRBJ2-1	-	-
TGTGCCACCTCATGGGGGTTCGAAGATACGCAGTATTTT	CATSWGFEDTQYF	TRBV10-3	TRBJ2-3	-	-
TGTGCCAGCACCTTCTTGAAGGGGCGAAACACCGGGGAGCTGTTTTTT	CASTFLKGRNTGELFF	TRBV12-3/TRBV12-4	TRBJ2-2	-	few
TGTGCCAGCAGTGAAAATGGGGGGGGGTCCCAGCATTTT	CASSENGGGSQHF	TRBV6-1	TRBJ1-5	-	few
TGCAGTGCTAGAGATTGGGGGGCCACAGATACGCAGTATTTT	CSARDWGATDTQYF	TRBV20-1	TRBJ2-3	-	-
TGTGCCAGCAGTCTGGGTCCGCATGAGCAGTTCTTC	CASSLGPHEQFF	TRBV12-3/TRBV12-4	TRBJ2-1	-	many
TGCGCCAGCAATCCGACAGGACTCACAGATACGCAGTATTTT	CASNPTGLTDTQYF	TRBV5-1	TRBJ2-3	-	many
TGTGCCAGCCTCAACGGGGGTAGCGGGAGGGTATCAGATACGCAGTATTTT	CASLNGGSGRVSDTQYF	TRBV2	TRBJ2-3	TRBD2	-
TGTGCCAGCTCACCAGGGGCAGAATCGCCCGAGCAGTACTTC	CASSPGAESPEQYF	TRBV18	TRBJ2-7	-	-
TGCAGTGCTAGAGGGACTAGCGTCTACGAGCAGTACTTC	CSARGTSVYEQYF	TRBV20-1	TRBJ2-7	TRBD2	few
TGTGCCAGCAGTACCGGGACAGAACCTTACGAGCAGTACTTC	CASSTGTEPYEQYF	TRBV12-3/TRBV12-4	TRBJ2-7	TRBD1	few
TGTGCCAGCAGTGACCTTTCCCGGGCCCCCGGCCCGAACGCCGGGGAGCTGTTTTTT	CASSDLSRAPGPNAGELFF	TRBV25-1	TRBJ2-2	-	-
TGTGCCAGCAGCACGAGGGTAGATACGCAGTATTTT	CASSTRVDTQYF	TRBV7-2	TRBJ2-3	-	many
TGTGCCAGCAGCCCCCAATCCGGACAGGGTAGGACCCAGTACTTC	CASSPQSGQGRTQYF	TRBV7-2	TRBJ2-5	TRBD1	-
TGTGCCAGCAGTTATTCGGACAGATCCAATTCACCCCTCCACTTT	CASSYSDRSNSPLHF	TRBV6-9	TRBJ1-6	-	few
TGCGCCAGCAGTGGGGGGGCTGGTCAGCCCCAGCATTTT	CASSGGAGQPQHF	TRBV10-2	TRBJ1-5	-	-
TGCGCCAGCAGCGCGGGGACTTACACCGGGGAGCTGTTTTTT	CASSAGTYTGELFF	TRBV5-1	TRBJ2-2	-	few
TGTGCCGGGCTAGCGGCAACGAACACCGGGGAGCTGTTTTTT	CAGLAATNTGELFF	TRBV7-9	TRBJ2-2	TRBD2	-